The text below deals with one T cell receptor (beta chain). Its antigen is as yet unknown. The CDR3 spans 14 residues. Germline lookup yields CDR1 SGHRS and CDR2 YFSETQ. V was cut by 1 base and J by 2 bases, with 8 bases left in between. One entry per CDR3 protein results from TCRdb running MiXCR on the reads. The sample includes roughly 180,000 distinct CDR3 sequences, roughly 30% of them seen just once. This specimen belongs to a study of T cell repertoires in cytomegalovirus infection. Study as a whole: Public TCR beta signatures provided an indication of both CMV infection and a matching HLA type. Study conclusions and caveats: Of the TCR beta families, the public ones yielded a cumulative frequency that identified carriers of CMV plus the relevant HLA. Predominance within the ex vivo response was attributable to HLA-C-restricted CMV-specific TCR beta clonotypes.

The rearrangement uses TRBV5-1 and TRBJ2-3; D is undetermined. This sequence was found in a human donor in good health (CMV status not recorded). Some clones in this sample may be carry-over from other donors' samples. The source material was PBMCs. This CDR3 reads CASSLSSDTDTQYF. CDR3 DNA sequence: TGCGCCAGCAGCTTGTCGTCAGACACAGATACGCAGTATTTT.